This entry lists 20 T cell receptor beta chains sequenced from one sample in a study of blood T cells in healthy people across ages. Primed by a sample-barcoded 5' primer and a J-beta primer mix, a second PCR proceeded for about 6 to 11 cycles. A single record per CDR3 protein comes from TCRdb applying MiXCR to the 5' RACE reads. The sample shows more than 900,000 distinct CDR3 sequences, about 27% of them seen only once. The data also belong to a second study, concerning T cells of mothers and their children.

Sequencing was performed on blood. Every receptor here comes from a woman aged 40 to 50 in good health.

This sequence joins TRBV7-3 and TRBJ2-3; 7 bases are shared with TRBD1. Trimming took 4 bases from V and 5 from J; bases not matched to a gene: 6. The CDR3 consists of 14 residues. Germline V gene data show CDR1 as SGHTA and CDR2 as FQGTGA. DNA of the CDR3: TGTGCCAGCAGCTCGACAGGGAGTAGAGATACGCAGTATTTT. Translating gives CASSSTGSRDTQYF. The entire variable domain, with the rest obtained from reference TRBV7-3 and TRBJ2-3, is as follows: GAGVSQTPSNKVTEKGKYVELRCDPISGHTALYWYRQSLGQGPEFLIYFQGTGAADDSGLPNDRFFAVRPEGSVSTLKIQRTERGDSAVYLCASSSTGSRDTQYFGPGTRLTVL.

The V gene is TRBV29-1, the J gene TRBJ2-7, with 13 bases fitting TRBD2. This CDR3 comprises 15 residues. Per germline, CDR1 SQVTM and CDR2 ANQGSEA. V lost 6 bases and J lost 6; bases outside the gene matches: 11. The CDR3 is CSVPKGLAGAGEQYF. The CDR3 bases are TGCAGCGTCCCCAAAGGACTAGCGGGAGCGGGCGAGCAGTACTTC.

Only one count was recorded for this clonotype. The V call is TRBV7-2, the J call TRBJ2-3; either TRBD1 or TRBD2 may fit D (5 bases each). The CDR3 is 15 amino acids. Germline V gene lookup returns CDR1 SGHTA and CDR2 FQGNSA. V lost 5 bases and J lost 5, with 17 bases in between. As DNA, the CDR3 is TGTGCCAGCAGCCCCGGGGCTCCTAGGGGAGATACGCAGTATTTT. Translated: CASSPGAPRGDTQYF.

For the CDR3, the DNA is TGTGCCTGGACTAGAACCCGAGGTGAGCAGTTCTTC. Its protein product is CAWTRTRGEQFF. The V and J genes are TRBV30 and TRBJ2-1; D gene uncertain. The ends were cut back, 4 bases at V and 9 bases at J, with 13 bases in the middle. The CDR3 has 12 residues. The germline V gene encodes CDR1 GTSNPN and CDR2 SVGIG (reference sequence).

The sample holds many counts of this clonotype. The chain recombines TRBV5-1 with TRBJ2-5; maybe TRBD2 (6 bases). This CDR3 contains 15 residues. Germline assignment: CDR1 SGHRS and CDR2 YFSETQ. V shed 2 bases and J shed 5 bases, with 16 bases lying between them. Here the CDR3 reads CASSLSGTPAETQYF. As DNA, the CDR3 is TGCGCCAGCAGCTTAAGTGGGACTCCCGCGGAGACCCAGTACTTC.

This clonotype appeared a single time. CDR3 loop: CASSPWGGQETDTQYF. Written as DNA, the CDR3 is TGTGCCAGCAGTCCCTGGGGAGGACAGGAGACAGATACGCAGTATTTT. The gene calls are TRBV28 and TRBJ2-3, with D maybe TRBD1 (7 bases). Germline V gene sequence: CDR1 MDHEN, CDR2 SYDVKM. The CDR3 runs 16 residues. Trimming removed 5 bases at V and 3 bases at J, with 18 bases between. The full variable domain, completed using reference TRBV28 and TRBJ2-3, is DVKVTQSSRYLVKRTGEKVFLECVQDMDHENMFWYRQDPGLGLRLIYFSYDVKMKEKGDIPEGYSVSREKKERFSLILESASTNQTSMYLCASSPWGGQETDTQYFGPGTRLTVL.

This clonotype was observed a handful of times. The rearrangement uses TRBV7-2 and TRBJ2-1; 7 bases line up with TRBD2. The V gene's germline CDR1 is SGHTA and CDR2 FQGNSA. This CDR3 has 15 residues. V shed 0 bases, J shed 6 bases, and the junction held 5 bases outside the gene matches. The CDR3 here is CASSLAAGPFNEQFF. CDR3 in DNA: TGTGCCAGCAGCTTAGCAGCGGGGCCCTTCAATGAGCAGTTCTTC.

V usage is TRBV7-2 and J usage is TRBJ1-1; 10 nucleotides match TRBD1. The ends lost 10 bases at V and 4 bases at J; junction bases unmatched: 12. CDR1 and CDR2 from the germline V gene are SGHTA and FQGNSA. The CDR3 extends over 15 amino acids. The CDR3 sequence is CATDDPRTGGTEAFF. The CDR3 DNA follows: TGTGCCACCGACGACCCACGGACAGGGGGCACTGAAGCTTTCTTT. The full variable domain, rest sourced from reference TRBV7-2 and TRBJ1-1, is GAGVSQSPSNKVTEKGKDVELRCDPISGHTALYWYRQSLGQGLEFLIYFQGNSAPDKSGLPSDRFSAERTGGSVSTLTIQRTQQEDSAVYLCATDDPRTGGTEAFFGQGTRLTVV.

The CDR3 bases are TGTGCCAGCGACGAGGGACAGGGTGACACCGGGGAGCTGTTTTTT. It yields the protein CASDEGQGDTGELFF. The J gene is TRBJ2-2, the V gene TRBV6-2 or TRBV6-3; TRBD1 agrees at 9 bases. Per the germline V gene, CDR1 is MNHEY and CDR2 is SVGEGT. J lost 3 bases, V lost 8 bases, and 7 bases had no gene match. This CDR3 spans 15 amino acids.

In nucleotides, the CDR3 is TGTGCCAGCAGTTACAGACTTGAGATATATCAGCCCCAGCATTTT. It yields the protein CASSYRLEIYQPQHF. The chain joins TRBV12-3 or TRBV12-4 to TRBJ1-5; no firm D call. The CDR3 totals 15 residues. V was clipped by 4 bases and J by 5 bases, with 15 bases between them.

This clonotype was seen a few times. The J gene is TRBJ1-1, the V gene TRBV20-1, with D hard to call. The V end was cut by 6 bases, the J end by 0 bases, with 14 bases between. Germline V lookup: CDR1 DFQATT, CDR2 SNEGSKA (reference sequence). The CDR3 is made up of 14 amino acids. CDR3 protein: CSAKEGTMNTEAFF. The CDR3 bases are TGCAGTGCCAAGGAGGGAACGATGAACACTGAAGCTTTCTTT.

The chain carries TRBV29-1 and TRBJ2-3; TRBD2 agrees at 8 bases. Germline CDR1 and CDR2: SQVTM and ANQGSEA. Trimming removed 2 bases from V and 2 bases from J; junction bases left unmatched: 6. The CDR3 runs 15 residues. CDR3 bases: TGCAGCGTTGAATGGGGGACTAGTCACACAGATACGCAGTATTTT. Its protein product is CSVEWGTSHTDTQYF.

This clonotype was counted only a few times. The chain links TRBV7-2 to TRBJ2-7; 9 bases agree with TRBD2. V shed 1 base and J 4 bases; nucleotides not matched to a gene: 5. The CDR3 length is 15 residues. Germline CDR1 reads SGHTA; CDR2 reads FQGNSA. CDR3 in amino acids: CASSLGLTSGYEQYF. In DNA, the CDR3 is TGTGCCAGCAGCTTAGGACTGACTAGCGGATACGAGCAGTACTTC.

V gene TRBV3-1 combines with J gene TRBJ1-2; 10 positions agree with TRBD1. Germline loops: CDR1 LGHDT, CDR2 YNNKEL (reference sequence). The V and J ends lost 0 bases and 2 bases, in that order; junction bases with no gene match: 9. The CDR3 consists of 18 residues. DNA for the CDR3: TGTGCCAGCAGCCAAGAAACACCGGGACAGGGGCCGAACTATGGCTACACCTTC. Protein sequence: CASSQETPGQGPNYGYTF.

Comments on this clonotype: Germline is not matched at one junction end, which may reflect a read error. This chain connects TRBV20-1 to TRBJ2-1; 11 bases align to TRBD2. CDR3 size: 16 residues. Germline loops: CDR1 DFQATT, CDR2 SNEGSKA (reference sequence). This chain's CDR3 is CSARAPLAGDYNKQFF. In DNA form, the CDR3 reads TGCAGTGCTAGAGCTCCACTAGCGGGAGACTACAATAAGCAGTTCTTC.

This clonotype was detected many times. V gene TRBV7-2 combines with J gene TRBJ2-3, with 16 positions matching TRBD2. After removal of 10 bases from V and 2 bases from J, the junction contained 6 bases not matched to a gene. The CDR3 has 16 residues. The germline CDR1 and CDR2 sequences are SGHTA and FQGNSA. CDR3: CATTGLAGGPTDTQYF. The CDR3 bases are TGTGCCACCACGGGACTAGCGGGGGGGCCCACAGATACGCAGTATTTT.

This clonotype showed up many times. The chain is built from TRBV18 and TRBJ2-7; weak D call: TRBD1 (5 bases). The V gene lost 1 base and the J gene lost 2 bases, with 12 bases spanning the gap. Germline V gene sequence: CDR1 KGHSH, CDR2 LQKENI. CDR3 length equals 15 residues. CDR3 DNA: TGTGCCAGCTCACCACAGAACAGGCAAACCTACGAGCAGTACTTC. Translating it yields CASSPQNRQTYEQYF. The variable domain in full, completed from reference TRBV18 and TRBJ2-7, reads NAGVMQNPRHLVRRRGQEARLRCSPMKGHSHVYWYRQLPEEGLKFMVYLQKENIIDESGMPKERFSAEFPKEGPSILRIQQVVRGDSAAYFCASSPQNRQTYEQYFGPGTRLTVT.

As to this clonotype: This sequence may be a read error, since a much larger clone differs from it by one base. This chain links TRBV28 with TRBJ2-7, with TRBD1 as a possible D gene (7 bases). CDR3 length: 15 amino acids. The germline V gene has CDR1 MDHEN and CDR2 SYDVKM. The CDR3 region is CASSNGAGGIYGQYF. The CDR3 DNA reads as TGTGCCAGCAGTAATGGGGCAGGGGGGATCTACGGGCAGTACTTC.

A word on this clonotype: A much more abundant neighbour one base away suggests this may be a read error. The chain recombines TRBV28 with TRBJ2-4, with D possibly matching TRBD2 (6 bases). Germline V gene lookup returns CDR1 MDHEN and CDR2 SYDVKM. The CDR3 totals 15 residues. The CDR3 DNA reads TGTGTCAGCAGTTTATTGGAGGGTGCCAAAAACATTCAGTACTTC. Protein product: CVSSLLEGAKNIQYF.

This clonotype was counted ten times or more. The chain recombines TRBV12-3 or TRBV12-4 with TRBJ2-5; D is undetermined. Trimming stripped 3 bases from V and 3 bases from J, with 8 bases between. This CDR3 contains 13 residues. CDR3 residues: CASSLARKETQYF. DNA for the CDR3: TGTGCCAGCAGTTTGGCCAGAAAAGAGACCCAGTACTTC.